These 14 T cell receptor beta chains share one sample of origin, sequenced in a study of blood T cell repertoires in COVID-19. Sequenced by immunoSEQ multiplex PCR; TCRdb stores in-frame clones only, minus some. The table records about 65,000 clones, 90% of them present only once. Sequencing input: peripheral blood. The receptors here all came from a man between 60 and 75 years old with acute or convalescent COVID-19.

The chain has TRBV7-2 and TRBJ1-5; possibly TRBD1 for D (6 bases). Germline values: CDR1 SGHTA, CDR2 FQGNSA. Trimming took 2 bases from V and 0 from J, leaving 14 bases between them. The CDR3 consists of 17 residues. The CDR3 reads CASSLLGQPYSNQPQHF. CDR3 nucleotide sequence: TGTGCCAGCAGCTTACTAGGACAGCCCTATAGCAATCAGCCCCAGCATTTT.

V is TRBV2 and J is TRBJ1-1; TRBD1 might be the D (6 bases). The CDR3 has 14 residues. V was shortened by 11 bases and J by 0 bases, with 16 bases between the two germline ends. Per germline, CDR1 SNHLY and CDR2 FYNNEI. The CDR3 protein is CAFLRGGLNTEAFF. In DNA form, the CDR3 reads TGTGCCTTCTTAAGGGGGGGTCTGAACACTGAAGCTTTCTTT.

The chain uses TRBV7-2 and TRBJ1-4; D not certain. The length of the CDR3 is 12 residues. The V gene's germline CDR1 is SGHTA and CDR2 FQGNSA. The V and J ends lost 8 bases and 12 bases respectively, with 16 bases between them. The CDR3 region is CASGKSSAELFF. Written as DNA, the CDR3 is TGTGCCAGCGGAAAAAGTTCAGCGGAACTGTTTTTT.

In DNA, the CDR3 is TGTGCCAGCAGTGAAGCGGTTTCGGGGGTTGGTGGCTACACCTTC. It yields the protein CASSEAVSGVGGYTF. The rearrangement uses TRBV2 and TRBJ1-2; D may be TRBD1 (5 bases). Trimming stripped 0 bases from V and 7 bases from J, with 15 bases between. This CDR3 has 15 amino acids. Germline CDR1 is SNHLY and CDR2 is FYNNEI.

The chain is built from TRBV5-1 and TRBJ2-5; the D gene is possibly TRBD2 (5 bases). Germline loops: CDR1 SGHRS, CDR2 YFSETQ. The length of the CDR3 is 14 residues. Trimming stripped 7 bases from V and 6 bases from J, with 19 bases between. CDR3 in DNA: TGCGCCAGCGGACCTCTCGGGGAGTCGAAGACCCAGTACTTC. It codes for CASGPLGESKTQYF.

The J gene is TRBJ2-3, the V gene TRBV7-6; 8 bases map to TRBD2. The CDR3 sequence is 15 residues long. V lost 5 bases and J lost 1; bases outside the gene matches: 5. The V gene's germline CDR1 is SGHVS and CDR2 FNYEAQ. The CDR3 sequence: CASSQAGVRTDTQYF. The DNA of the CDR3 is TGTGCCAGCAGCCAAGCGGGGGTGCGCACAGATACGCAGTATTTT.

The rearrangement uses TRBV11-2 and TRBJ2-2, with 9 bases aligning to TRBD1. Germline CDR1 reads SGHAT; CDR2 reads FQNNGV. This CDR3 is 15 amino acids long. J was trimmed by 5 bases and V by 3 bases; bases with no gene match: 4. The CDR3 region is CASSFLTGGTGELFF. As DNA, the CDR3 is TGTGCCAGCAGCTTTTTGACAGGGGGGACCGGGGAGCTGTTTTTT.

This clone was found once. This chain uses TRBV30 with TRBJ1-3; TRBD1 is a possible D gene (6 bases). V was trimmed by 2 bases and J by 2 bases, leaving 16 bases between them. The CDR3 is 16 amino acids. Looked up from germline, CDR1 is GTSNPN and CDR2 is SVGIG (reference sequence). The CDR3 nucleotides read TGTGCCTGGAGTACACAGGGAAGGGTTACTGGAAACACCATATATTTT. Its translation: CAWSTQGRVTGNTIYF.

The V call is TRBV27, the J call TRBJ1-4; D may be TRBD1 (5 bases). Trimming stripped 8 bases from V and 4 bases from J, with 11 bases between. Per germline, CDR1 MNHEY and CDR2 SMNVEV (reference sequence). The CDR3 has 13 residues. In nucleotides, the CDR3 is TGTGCCAGCGGGCCTCAGGGTAATGAAAAACTGTTTTTT. Encoded protein: CASGPQGNEKLFF.

The chain has TRBV19 and TRBJ1-5; D not resolved. Trimming pared 0 bases from V and 4 bases from J, leaving 10 bases between. This CDR3 is 15 amino acids long. The germline CDR1 and CDR2 sequences are LNHDA and SQIVND (reference sequence). CDR3 protein: CASSIEGAENQPQHF. DNA for the CDR3: TGTGCCAGTAGTATAGAGGGAGCGGAGAATCAGCCCCAGCATTTT.

The chain uses TRBV7-2 and TRBJ2-4; 10 bases fit TRBD1. V was clipped by 1 base and J by 3 bases; unmatched bases: 3. The CDR3 is 16 amino acids. Per germline, CDR1 SGHTA and CDR2 FQGNSA. The CDR3: CASSLGGTGVKNIQYF. The CDR3 nucleotides are TGTGCCAGCAGCTTAGGAGGGACAGGGGTCAAAAACATTCAGTACTTC.

V is TRBV11-2 and J is TRBJ2-4, with D possibly being TRBD2 (6 bases). Trimming cost V 7 bases and J 7 bases, with 17 bases left between them. Germline values: CDR1 SGHAT, CDR2 FQNNGV. This CDR3 has 14 amino acids. The DNA for the CDR3 is TGTGCCAGCACCCTCTCCGGTGGGGGGAACATTCAGTACTTC. This sequence encodes CASTLSGGGNIQYF.

This sequence joins TRBV6-5 and TRBJ1-5, with D tentatively TRBD1 (6 bases). Germline V gene data show CDR1 as MNHEY and CDR2 as SVGAGI. This CDR3 is built from 13 residues. The germline V and J ends were trimmed by 6 bases and 3 bases, with 9 bases remaining between them. The CDR3, as DNA: TGTGCCAGCAGCCGACAGGCCAATCAGCCCCAGCATTTT. It translates to CASSRQANQPQHF.

The chain joins TRBV5-1 to TRBJ1-6; D unclear. Germline V gives CDR1 SGHRS, CDR2 YFSETQ. The CDR3 extends over 15 amino acids. V dropped 5 bases and J dropped 7 bases, with 16 bases sitting between them. This chain's CDR3 is CASSSADPWNSPLHF. CDR3 in DNA: TGCGCCAGCAGTTCAGCGGACCCTTGGAATTCACCCCTCCACTTT.